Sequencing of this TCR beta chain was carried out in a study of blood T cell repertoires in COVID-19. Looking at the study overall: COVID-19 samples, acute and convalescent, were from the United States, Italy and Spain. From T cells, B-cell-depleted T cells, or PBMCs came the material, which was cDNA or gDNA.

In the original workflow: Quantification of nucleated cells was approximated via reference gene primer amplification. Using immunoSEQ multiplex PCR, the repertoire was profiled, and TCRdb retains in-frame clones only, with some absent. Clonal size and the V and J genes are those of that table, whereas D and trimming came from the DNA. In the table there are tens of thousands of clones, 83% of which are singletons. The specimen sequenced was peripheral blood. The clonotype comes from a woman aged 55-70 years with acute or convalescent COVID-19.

The CDR3 DNA reads as TGCAGCGGTGACAGTGAAGAGACCCAGTACTTC. This gives the protein CSGDSEETQYF. The chain is built from TRBV29-1 and TRBJ2-5; D possibly corresponds to TRBD1 (5 bases). There are 11 residues in the CDR3. Germline V CDR1 and CDR2: SQVTM, ANQGSEA. V shed 7 bases and J shed 3 bases, with 9 bases lying between them. Using reference TRBV29-1 and TRBJ2-5 for the parts outside the CDR3, the full variable domain is SAVISQKPSRDICQRGTSLTIQCQVDSQVTMMFWYRQQPGQSLTLIATANQGSEATYESGFVIDKFPISRPNLTFSTLTVSNMSPEDSSIYLCSGDSEETQYFGPGTRLLVL.